This TCR beta chain was sequenced during a study of cytomegalovirus exposure and HLA in healthy donors. Study results and limitations: In a later analysis, at a false discovery rate of 0.05, 16,951 TCR beta sequences matched HLA alleles.

On this clone: Its antigen is unidentified.

The study ran its PCR with 60 Vbeta and 13 Jbeta primers. Only in-frame clones appear in the TCRdb table, and some are missing; sequencing was by immunoSEQ multiplex PCR. The data hold fewer than 65,000 clones, with around 73% observed a single time. There are 14 residues in the CDR3. Trimming cost V 9 bases and J 3 bases; bases outside gene matches: 10. The source of this sequence is a man aged 50-59 years in good health and CMV-seronegative. The source material was PBMCs. The gene calls are TRBV23-1 and TRBJ2-7, with 8 positions matching TRBD1. TRBV23-1 is designated an ORF whose function remains uncertain. CDR3 DNA: TGCGCCAGTCATCTTGACAGGGGCTACTACGAGCAGTACTTC. Translation gives CASHLDRGYYEQYF.